These T cell receptor beta chains were read from a single sample in a study of blood T cells in healthy people across ages. One entry per CDR3 protein results from TCRdb running MiXCR on the 5' RACE reads. Of around 400,000 distinct CDR3 sequences in the sample, 45% to 60% were seen once. Sequenced: blood. The source of these receptors is a man aged 55 to 70 in good health. Each CDR3 is given with its conserved first and last residue. The order of the fields is clone size, J gene, D gene, V gene, CDR3 protein, CDR3 DNA. D genes are given only for firm matches. The listing skips clone size in some rows; elsewhere it reads once, few, many or a size class.

abundance: .
j_gene: TRBJ2-3
d_gene: .
v_gene: TRBV29-1
CDR3aa: CSVEDLGARTDTQYF
CDR3nt: TGCAGCGTTGAAGATCTTGGGGCGCGCACAGATACGCAGTATTTT

abundance: .
j_gene: TRBJ2-3
d_gene: .
v_gene: TRBV7-2
CDR3aa: CASSRDWTSTDTQYF
CDR3nt: TGTGCCAGCAGCCGGGACTGGACTAGCACAGATACGCAGTATTTT

abundance: .
j_gene: TRBJ2-7
d_gene: .
v_gene: TRBV20-1
CDR3aa: CSALYPGSVYYEQYF
CDR3nt: TGCAGTGCTCTTTACCCTGGGTCCGTTTACTACGAGCAGTACTTC

abundance: .
j_gene: TRBJ2-7
d_gene: .
v_gene: TRBV4-3
CDR3aa: CASSQDGGIAYEQYF
CDR3nt: TGCGCCAGCAGCCAAGATGGGGGGATAGCCTACGAGCAGTACTTC

abundance: .
j_gene: TRBJ2-1
d_gene: .
v_gene: TRBV5-1
CDR3aa: CASSGGGTYNEQFF
CDR3nt: TGCGCCAGCAGCGGTGGTGGGACTTACAATGAGCAGTTCTTC

abundance: once
j_gene: TRBJ2-5
d_gene: TRBD1
v_gene: TRBV27
CDR3aa: CASSLLVGQGSNEQYF
CDR3nt: TGTGCCAGCAGTTTATTGGTTGGACAGGGGTCAAATGAGCAGTACTTC

abundance: .
j_gene: TRBJ2-3
d_gene: .
v_gene: TRBV7-2
CDR3aa: CASSPGLGPTDTQYF
CDR3nt: TGTGCCAGCAGCCCAGGACTGGGACCCACAGATACGCAGTATTTT

abundance: .
j_gene: TRBJ2-1
d_gene: TRBD2
v_gene: TRBV2
CDR3aa: CASSPLLAGSSYNEQFF
CDR3nt: TGTGCCAGCAGTCCCTTACTAGCGGGAAGCTCCTACAATGAGCAGTTCTTC

abundance: .
j_gene: TRBJ1-5
d_gene: .
v_gene: TRBV20-1
CDR3aa: CSAKGRTDNQPQHF
CDR3nt: TGCAGTGCCAAGGGACGGACAGATAATCAGCCCCAGCATTTT

abundance: .
j_gene: TRBJ2-5
d_gene: .
v_gene: TRBV12-3/TRBV12-4
CDR3aa: CASTQGNQETQYF
CDR3nt: TGTGCCAGCACCCAGGGGAACCAAGAGACCCAGTACTTC

abundance: .
j_gene: TRBJ2-5
d_gene: .
v_gene: TRBV5-6
CDR3aa: CASSHMETQYF
CDR3nt: TGTGCCAGCAGCCACATGGAGACCCAGTACTTC

abundance: few
j_gene: TRBJ2-5
d_gene: TRBD1
v_gene: TRBV7-2
CDR3aa: CASSFQGTGNRETQYF
CDR3nt: TGTGCCAGCAGTTTCCAAGGGACAGGGAACCGAGAGACCCAGTACTTC

abundance: .
j_gene: TRBJ2-7
d_gene: .
v_gene: TRBV28
CDR3aa: CASSLTGAAYEQYF
CDR3nt: TGTGCCAGCAGTTTAACGGGGGCAGCCTACGAGCAGTACTTC

abundance: .
j_gene: TRBJ2-7
d_gene: .
v_gene: TRBV10-3
CDR3aa: CAISESGTGAGYEQYF
CDR3nt: TGTGCCATCAGTGAGTCGGGAACGGGAGCAGGGTACGAGCAGTACTTC

abundance: .
j_gene: TRBJ2-6
d_gene: .
v_gene: TRBV20-1
CDR3aa: CSARGTEYSGANVLTF
CDR3nt: TGCAGTGCTAGAGGGACCGAGTACTCTGGGGCCAACGTCCTGACTTTC

abundance: .
j_gene: TRBJ2-5
d_gene: .
v_gene: TRBV6-6
CDR3aa: CASSFLRGGPMETQYF
CDR3nt: TGTGCCAGCAGTTTCCTTAGGGGGGGGCCAATGGAGACCCAGTACTTC

abundance: .
j_gene: TRBJ1-2
d_gene: .
v_gene: TRBV20-1
CDR3aa: CSARTVRNGYTF
CDR3nt: TGCAGTGCTCGGACAGTGCGCAACGGCTACACCTTC

abundance: .
j_gene: TRBJ2-7
d_gene: .
v_gene: TRBV20-1
CDR3aa: CSARKRPSYEQYF
CDR3nt: TGCAGTGCTAGAAAGCGGCCTTCCTACGAGCAGTACTTC

abundance: .
j_gene: TRBJ2-7
d_gene: TRBD1
v_gene: TRBV5-1
CDR3aa: CASSDGTASNEQYF
CDR3nt: TGCGCCAGCAGCGACGGGACAGCCAGTAACGAGCAGTACTTC

abundance: .
j_gene: TRBJ2-7
d_gene: .
v_gene: TRBV7-8
CDR3aa: CASSLAVPASEQYF
CDR3nt: TGTGCCAGCAGCTTAGCGGTTCCGGCCTCCGAGCAGTACTTC

abundance: .
j_gene: TRBJ2-7
d_gene: TRBD2
v_gene: TRBV20-1
CDR3aa: CSTGGGLASYEQYF
CDR3nt: TGCAGTACCGGCGGGGGACTAGCGTCCTACGAGCAGTACTTC

abundance: .
j_gene: TRBJ2-1
d_gene: TRBD1
v_gene: TRBV20-1
CDR3aa: CSADPDRVPYNEQFF
CDR3nt: TGCAGTGCGGACCCCGACAGGGTTCCCTACAATGAGCAGTTCTTC

abundance: .
j_gene: TRBJ2-7
d_gene: TRBD2
v_gene: TRBV4-1
CDR3aa: CASSQPSGSPYEQYF
CDR3nt: TGCGCCAGCAGCCAACCTAGCGGGAGCCCCTACGAGCAGTACTTC

abundance: few
j_gene: TRBJ2-1
d_gene: .
v_gene: TRBV9
CDR3aa: CASSVYWGGGDEQFF
CDR3nt: TGTGCCAGCAGCGTATACTGGGGGGGCGGGGATGAGCAGTTCTTC

abundance: .
j_gene: TRBJ2-1
d_gene: .
v_gene: TRBV7-2
CDR3aa: CASSRGGNEQFF
CDR3nt: TGTGCCAGCAGTAGAGGGGGCAATGAGCAGTTCTTC

abundance: .
j_gene: TRBJ2-7
d_gene: TRBD2
v_gene: TRBV7-9
CDR3aa: CASSWEGEQYF
CDR3nt: TGTGCCAGCAGCTGGGAGGGCGAGCAGTACTTC

abundance: .
j_gene: TRBJ2-3
d_gene: TRBD2
v_gene: TRBV6-4
CDR3aa: CASSDSLAGRDTQYF
CDR3nt: TGTGCCAGCAGTGACTCACTAGCGGGGAGGGATACGCAGTATTTT

abundance: few
j_gene: TRBJ2-7
d_gene: TRBD1
v_gene: TRBV2
CDR3aa: CASRTQQGDEQYF
CDR3nt: TGTGCCAGCAGGACACAACAGGGGGACGAGCAGTACTTC